A single sample is the source of the 26 T cell receptor beta chains below, sequenced in a study of T cells in Graves' hyperthyroidism and ophthalmopathy (dated by TCRdb to between 2019 and 2020). The receptor library was made with multiplex PCR. The listed sequencing device is Illumina HiSeq 2000. Amplification of TCR beta CDR3 regions was carried out from RNA transcripts. For the first round of RT-PCR on the TCR CDR3, the HTBI primer set was used together with the Qiagen OneStep RT-PCR kit. TCRdb handled the public reads itself, with Q25 trimming in fastp and clone calling in MiXCR, and kept productive beta chains. Rows matching on CDR3 protein sequence are summarized as one entry with the most common DNA and genes. Here the sample has approximately 520,000 distinct CDR3 sequences; less than 25% occur a single time. Jointly, the top ten make up 26% of the sample. The source material was blood. The receptor set was obtained from a man aged 18 to 30 with Graves' hyperthyroidism.

This clonotype was detected many times. This CDR3 reads CASRRTSGEETQYF. The DNA of the CDR3 is TGTGCCAGCAGAAGGACTAGCGGGGAAGAGACCCAGTACTTC. The chain recombines TRBV6-1 with TRBJ2-5, with 12 bases matching TRBD2. This CDR3 spans 14 amino acids. V shed 6 bases, J shed 3 bases, and the junction held 2 bases outside the gene matches. Germline V CDR1 and CDR2: MNHNS, SASEGT.

This clonotype was observed many times. The V gene is TRBV15, the J gene TRBJ1-1; 9 bases map to TRBD1. V lost 0 bases to trimming and J lost 9 bases; unmatched junction nucleotides: 8. CDR1 and CDR2 from the germline V gene are LNHNV and YYDKDF (reference sequence). The CDR3 covers 15 residues. The chain's CDR3 is CATSRDHIGQGKAFF. CDR3 DNA sequence: TGTGCCACCAGCAGAGATCATATCGGACAGGGGAAAGCTTTCTTT.

This clonotype has a count of ten or more. J is TRBJ1-2 and V is TRBV4-1; D gene ambiguous. V gave up 0 bases and J gave up 6 bases, with 11 bases separating them. The CDR3 extends over 14 amino acids. The germline CDR1 and CDR2 sequences are MGHRA and YSYEKL. The CDR3 coding sequence is TGCGCCAGCAGCCAAGAGGAGCCCTCGGATGGCTACACCTTC. Encoded protein: CASSQEEPSDGYTF.

In this sample, this clonotype turned up many times. The chain is built from TRBV25-1 and TRBJ2-2; D unclear. CDR3 length equals 14 residues. CDR1 is MGHDK and CDR2 is SYGVNS in the germline V gene. Between the trimmed V and J ends, which lost 4 bases and 4 bases, there was a span of 10 bases. CDR3 in DNA: TGTGCCAGCAGTGCCAGACCGTTCACCGGGGAGCTGTTTTTT. This encodes CASSARPFTGELFF.

The chain couples TRBV24-1 to TRBJ2-2; TRBD1 matches at 10 bases. This CDR3 has 16 amino acids. Trimming took 2 bases from V and 3 from J; bases not matched to a gene: 2. CDR1 is KGHDR, CDR2 SFDVKD, per germline. This CDR3 reads CATSDSDRGDTGELFF. CDR3 nucleotide sequence: TGTGCCACCAGTGATTCGGACAGGGGGGACACCGGGGAGCTGTTTTTT.

This clonotype was counted ten times or more. The CDR3 protein is CASSYPTPGEITNYGYTF. The CDR3, as DNA: TGTGCCAGCAGTTACCCCACCCCGGGGGAAATTACTAACTATGGCTACACCTTC. The chain uses TRBV6-2 or TRBV6-3 and TRBJ1-2, with a weak D call TRBD1 (5 bases). There are 18 residues in the CDR3. CDR1 and CDR2 from the germline V gene are MNHEY and SVGEGT. V gave up 2 bases and J gave up 0 bases, with 19 bases separating them.

In this sample, this clonotype turned up a few times. The chain recombines TRBV10-2 with TRBJ1-3, with D perhaps TRBD1 (6 bases). The germline CDR1 and CDR2 sequences are WSHSY and SAAADI. V was cut by 1 base and J by 4 bases, with 11 bases left in between. The length of the CDR3 is 15 residues. The CDR3 loop reads CASSEFWTEGNTIYF. In DNA form, the CDR3 reads TGCGCCAGCAGTGAGTTCTGGACAGAGGGAAACACCATATATTTT.

The chain couples TRBV10-3 to TRBJ1-5; a possible D gene is TRBD1 (6 bases). Germline CDR1 is ENHRY and CDR2 is SYGVKD. The CDR3 is 15 residues long. Trimming left V 8 bases short and J 4 bases short, with 18 bases between. CDR3 sequence: CAISETGTPNQPQHF. The CDR3 DNA is TGTGCCATCTCGGAGACTGGGACACCTAATCAGCCCCAGCATTTT.

CDR3 in DNA: TGTGCCAGCAGTCCCGGACAGAGGATCGACTCTGGAAACACCATATATTTT. Translation: CASSPGQRIDSGNTIYF. V is TRBV12-3 or TRBV12-4 and J is TRBJ1-3, with D perhaps TRBD1 (6 bases). Between the trimmed V and J ends, which lost 5 bases and 0 bases, there was a span of 17 bases. The CDR3 runs to 17 residues.

This clonotype was observed at least ten times. The gene calls are TRBV12-3 or TRBV12-4 and TRBJ2-6; TRBD2 might be the D (6 bases). V lost 6 bases, J lost 3 bases, and 9 bases lay in between. The CDR3 spans 14 residues. In nucleotides, the CDR3 is TGTGCCAGCAGGTGGGGGGATGGGGCCAACGTCCTGACTTTC. This codes for CASRWGDGANVLTF.

In its sample, this clonotype was seen a few times. The rearrangement joins TRBV18 to TRBJ1-2; 8 bases agree with TRBD1. CDR1 and CDR2 (germline): KGHSH, LQKENI. This CDR3 has 16 residues. Trimming took 3 bases from V and 6 from J; bases not matched to a gene: 12. CDR3: CASSPLGAGGEDGYTF. As DNA, the CDR3 is TGTGCCAGCTCACCTCTCGGGGCAGGGGGCGAGGATGGCTACACCTTC.

This clonotype was seen many times. This chain uses TRBV30 with TRBJ1-1; tentatively, D is TRBD1 (5 bases). This CDR3 has 14 amino acids. The V gene's germline CDR1 is GTSNPN and CDR2 SVGIG (reference sequence). The V end lost 1 base, the J end lost 4 bases, and 13 bases lay between the germline ends. This chain's CDR3 is CAWSDLPGGTEAFF. The CDR3 DNA reads as TGTGCCTGGAGTGACCTGCCGGGGGGCACTGAAGCTTTCTTT.

The chain is built from TRBV6-1 and TRBJ1-5, with D tentatively TRBD1 (6 bases). The CDR3 length is 15 residues. V shed 7 bases and J shed 2 bases, with 15 bases lying between them. Germline CDR1 is MNHNS and CDR2 is SASEGT. The CDR3 DNA sequence: TGTGCCAGCACCCGGGACATCCAAGGCAATCAGCCCCAGCATTTT. Translated, it gives CASTRDIQGNQPQHF.

This clonotype was detected ten times or more. The CDR3 DNA is TGTGCCAGCAGTGAATATCGGGGTTCCAACGAGCAGTACTTC. Protein: CASSEYRGSNEQYF. The J gene is TRBJ2-7, the V gene TRBV25-1, with D tentatively TRBD2 (5 bases). This CDR3 has 14 amino acids. Trimming took 0 bases from V and 5 from J, leaving 11 bases between them. CDR1 and CDR2 (germline): MGHDK, SYGVNS.

In DNA, the CDR3 is TGTGCCAGCAGTAGGGTGTTTATGGGCGGACAAACCTACGAGCAGTACTTC. This sequence encodes CASSRVFMGGQTYEQYF. The chain uses TRBV27 and TRBJ2-7; perhaps TRBD1 as D (5 bases). The CDR3 runs to 17 residues. V was shortened by 5 bases and J by 2 bases, with 22 bases between the two germline ends. CDR1 and CDR2 (germline): MNHEY, SMNVEV (reference sequence).

This clonotype came up many times. V is TRBV12-3 or TRBV12-4 and J is TRBJ1-2, with 9 nucleotides matching TRBD1. The trim removed 5 bases at V and 2 bases at J, leaving 6 bases unmatched. CDR3 length: 15 residues. CDR3 in DNA: TGTGCCAGCAGTCCCCGGACAGGGGCCAACTATGGCTACACCTTC. Translation: CASSPRTGANYGYTF.

The rearrangement joins TRBV29-1 to TRBJ2-7; 8 nucleotides line up with TRBD1. CDR3 length: 12 amino acids. The J segment lost 6 bases and the V segment lost 5 bases, leaving 6 bases of the junction unmatched. In germline, CDR1 is SQVTM, CDR2 ANQGSEA. This CDR3 reads CSVSSGGSEQYF. The CDR3 region has the DNA TGCAGCGTTAGTTCAGGGGGCTCCGAGCAGTACTTC.

This clonotype was seen at least ten times. CDR3 nucleotide sequence: TGTGCCAGCAGCCAAGAAGTCGGGCAGCTACGAGAGCAGTACTTC. Its translation is CASSQEVGQLREQYF. This rearrangement joins TRBV4-2 to TRBJ2-7; D unresolved. The germline CDR1 and CDR2 sequences are LGHNA and YNFKEQ. The CDR3 sequence is 15 residues long. The V end was cut by 0 bases, the J end by 7 bases, with 16 bases between.

This clonotype was detected many times. The rearrangement uses TRBV2 and TRBJ1-2, with 10 bases aligning to TRBD1. Germline CDR1 reads SNHLY; CDR2 reads FYNNEI. V was clipped by 7 bases and J by 3 bases; unmatched bases: 5. The CDR3 length is 14 residues. The CDR3 DNA reads TGTGCCAGCATCGGGGACAGGGGCTACTATGGCTACACCTTC. It yields the protein CASIGDRGYYGYTF.

This rearrangement joins TRBV6-2 or TRBV6-3 to TRBJ2-7, with TRBD1 matching 7 bases. The length of the CDR3 is 13 residues. The trim removed 7 bases at V and 3 bases at J, leaving 6 bases unmatched. Germline V gene lookup returns CDR1 MNHEY and CDR2 SVGEGT. The CDR3 sequence: CASKPTGSYEQYF. The CDR3 coding sequence is TGTGCCAGCAAACCGACAGGGAGCTACGAGCAGTACTTC.

Ten or more counts support this clonotype. This chain joins TRBV12-5 and TRBJ1-2; perhaps TRBD1 as D (5 bases). CDR1 LGHNT and CDR2 FRNRAP come from the germline V gene. V lost 5 bases, J lost 3 bases, and 19 bases lay in between. This CDR3 region has 16 residues. The DNA of the CDR3 is TGTGCTAGTGGTCTCTTTTACGACAGAAAAGACTATGGCTACACCTTC. Translating it yields CASGLFYDRKDYGYTF.

This clonotype was found many times. V gene TRBV6-1 combines with J gene TRBJ2-5; the D gene could be TRBD1 or TRBD2 (5 bases each). Germline V gene sequence: CDR1 MNHNS, CDR2 SASEGT. V lost 2 bases, J lost 5 bases, and 9 bases lay in between. The CDR3 runs to 13 residues. CDR3 in amino acids: CASSEKGRETQYF. The CDR3 coding sequence is TGTGCCAGCAGTGAAAAGGGACGGGAGACCCAGTACTTC.

In this sample, this clonotype turned up many times. This chain links TRBV6-1 with TRBJ1-1; D is unresolved. V lost 4 bases and J 1 base, leaving 10 bases between the germline ends. The CDR3 spans 14 residues. Germline V gene data show CDR1 as MNHNS and CDR2 as SASEGT. The CDR3 DNA follows: TGTGCCAGCAGTGTCTGGGAAACGAACACTGAAGCTTTCTTT. It codes for CASSVWETNTEAFF.

This clonotype was picked up a small number of times. The rearrangement links TRBV12-3 or TRBV12-4 to TRBJ2-7; 7 bases align to TRBD2. The CDR3 is 14 residues long. Germline trimming cut 8 bases from V and 2 bases from J; bases unmatched to any gene: 9. In nucleotides, the CDR3 is TGTGCCAGCTCCCCGGGGACTACAGCCTACGAGCAGTACTTC. Translation gives CASSPGTTAYEQYF.

This clonotype appeared many times. A much larger clone differs from this one at a single base, so this may be a read error. This chain's CDR3 is CASGQASYEQYF. The CDR3 nucleotides read TGTGCCAGCGGACAGGCCTCCTACGAGCAGTACTTC. V is TRBV27 and J is TRBJ2-7; TRBD1 aligns across 7 bases. Germline CDR1 reads MNHEY; CDR2 reads SMNVEV (reference sequence). The CDR3 sequence is 12 residues long. Germline trimming cut 8 bases from V and 0 bases from J; bases unmatched to any gene: 1.

This clonotype has more than one count but fewer than ten. V is TRBV12-3 or TRBV12-4 and J is TRBJ1-2; no reliable D call. The CDR3 runs to 13 residues. Trimming took 5 bases from V and 6 from J, leaving 13 bases between them. CDR3 protein: CASSRGRRHGYTF. For the CDR3, the DNA is TGTGCCAGCAGTCGTGGTCGAAGACATGGCTACACCTTC.